This TCR beta chain was sequenced for a study of T cell repertoires in cytomegalovirus infection. Regarding the study as a whole: Clonotypes of TCR beta that were HLA-C-restricted and CMV-specific dominated the ex vivo response.

This clonotype occurred many times. Antigen: not known. In TCRdb, the reads were re-called with MiXCR into one record per CDR3 protein. In the table there are 65,000 to 95,000 distinct CDR3 sequences, around 3.5% of which are singletons. The CDR3 has 15 residues. The V gene's germline CDR1 is DFQATT and CDR2 SNEGSKA (reference sequence). With 0 bases clipped from V and 6 bases from J, the junction kept 9 bases outside the gene matches. The gene calls are TRBV20-1 and TRBJ1-1; TRBD1 aligns across 8 bases. Specimen: PBMCs. The TCR was taken from a human donor in good health (CMV status not recorded). Some clones in this sample may be carry-over from other donors' samples. The CDR3 protein is CSARDRQGATAEAFF. CDR3 DNA sequence: TGCAGTGCTAGAGATAGGCAGGGGGCAACGGCTGAAGCTTTCTTT.